Listed here are 25 T cell receptor beta chains from one sample, sequenced in a study of regulatory T cells in long-lasting Graves disease. Time point given: newly diagnosed GD, antithyroid drugs for less than 3 months. Construction of the TCR library relied on RNA isolated from PBMCs. Library construction for TCR beta used iRepertoire HTBI primers and Arm-PCR of CDR3 regions. TCRdb redid the calling of the multiplex PCR reads with MiXCR, one entry per CDR3 protein. Among a few hundred thousand distinct CDR3 sequences, 20% were seen once, and the ten largest hold approximately 15%. The specimen was peripheral blood mononuclear cells (PBMCs), collected at new diagnosis, from a patient treated with antithyroid drugs. These TCRs come from a female donor with Graves disease.

This clonotype was seen ten or more times. The J gene is TRBJ1-6, the V gene TRBV12-3 or TRBV12-4; maybe TRBD1 (5 bases). V lost 5 bases and J 8 bases, leaving 10 bases between the germline ends. This CDR3 spans 13 amino acids. The CDR3 loop reads CASSTRRDSPLHF. In DNA, the CDR3 is TGTGCCAGCAGTACCCGCAGGGATTCACCCCTCCACTTT.

A remark on this clonotype: A far larger clone is one nucleotide away, so this likely arose from a read error. CDR3 loop: CASSPEGEYEQFF. DNA of the CDR3: TGCGCCAGCAGCCCCGAGGGGGAGTACGAGCAGTTCTTC. The rearrangement links TRBV11-1 to TRBJ2-1; D perhaps matches TRBD1 (6 bases). CDR3 size: 13 residues. CDR1 is SGHAT, CDR2 FQDESV, per germline (reference sequence).

This clonotype was detected a few times. The chain has TRBV4-1 and TRBJ1-4; TRBD1 is a possible D gene (5 bases). CDR1 and CDR2 (germline): MGHRA, YSYEKL. The CDR3 is 14 residues long. Deletions cut 0 bases from V and 4 bases from J, with 6 bases between. Here the CDR3 DNA reads TGCGCCAGCAGCCAAGAGCAGGGTAATGAAAAACTGTTTTTT. Encoded protein: CASSQEQGNEKLFF.

Concerning this clonotype itself: A read error is the likely source, as a far larger clone sits one nucleotide away. The chain carries TRBV4-3 and TRBJ2-7; D possibly matches TRBD1 or TRBD2 (5 bases each). CDR3 length equals 14 residues. With 6 bases removed from V and 6 bases from J, the gap between germline ends came to 18 bases. Germline V CDR1 and CDR2: LGHNA, YSLEER. CDR3 DNA: TGCGCCAGCAGGGGACCGGGACCTCAAGGCGAGCAGTACTTC. Translating it yields CASRGPGPQGEQYF.

The sample holds many counts of this clonotype. CDR3 loop: CASSLALGADYEQYF. CDR3 sequence (DNA): TGTGCCAGCAGCTTAGCGCTGGGCGCCGACTACGAGCAGTACTTC. The gene calls are TRBV7-2 and TRBJ2-7; D not resolved. Trimming left V 0 bases short and J 3 bases short, with 12 bases between. This CDR3 is 15 amino acids long. Germline V lookup: CDR1 SGHTA, CDR2 FQGNSA.

This clonotype occurred many times. The V and J genes are TRBV5-4 and TRBJ1-2, with D unclear. The CDR3 length is 15 residues. CDR1 and CDR2 from the germline V gene are SGHNT and YYREEE (reference sequence). V was shortened by 2 bases and J by 8 bases, with 19 bases between the two germline ends. The CDR3 DNA reads as TGTGCCAGCAGCTTACGAATGGACTTGAATGGCGGCTACACCTTC. Amino acid sequence: CASSLRMDLNGGYTF.

A word on this clonotype: This could be a read error, since a much larger clone is one nucleotide away. The chain has TRBV7-9 and TRBJ2-4; perhaps TRBD2 as D (6 bases). CDR1 and CDR2 (germline): SEHNR, FQNEAQ (reference sequence). CDR3 length equals 16 residues. CDR3 in amino acids: CASSPFGGRAKNTQYF. The CDR3 DNA reads TGTGCCAGCAGCCCCTTTGGAGGGAGAGCCAAAAACACTCAGTACTTC.

The chain employs TRBV12-3 or TRBV12-4 and TRBJ1-3; no clear D. The CDR3 contains 13 residues. V lost 3 bases, J lost 7 bases, and 10 bases lay in between. DNA for the CDR3: TGTGCCAGCAGTTTGGTGCCGACGAACACCATATATTTT. Protein: CASSLVPTNTIYF.

This clonotype occurred many times. The chain has TRBV20-1 and TRBJ1-4; D uncertain. Germline V lookup: CDR1 DFQATT, CDR2 SNEGSKA (reference sequence). CDR3 length equals 12 residues. Here the CDR3 reads CSSRSGNEKLFF. The CDR3 DNA reads as TGCAGCTCCAGATCCGGTAATGAAAAACTGTTTTTT.

The rearrangement links TRBV10-3 to TRBJ2-3; a possible D gene is TRBD2 (6 bases). This CDR3 is 14 amino acids long. Germline V gives CDR1 ENHRY, CDR2 SYGVKD. V lost 6 bases to trimming and J lost 1 base, with 11 bases between them. Here the CDR3 reads CAIRGEVGTDTQYF. The CDR3 DNA reads as TGTGCCATCAGGGGGGAGGTAGGCACAGATACGCAGTATTTT.

This clonotype has ten or more counts. This chain links TRBV6-1 with TRBJ1-1; no clear D gene. CDR3 length equals 13 residues. With 2 bases removed from V and 4 bases from J, the gap between germline ends came to 8 bases. Germline V gene data show CDR1 as MNHNS and CDR2 as SASEGT. CDR3 sequence reads: CASSEITITEAFF. The CDR3 DNA sequence: TGTGCCAGCAGTGAAATAACAATCACTGAAGCTTTCTTT.

This clonotype was detected many times. This chain uses TRBV7-3 with TRBJ2-3; D unclear. Germline values: CDR1 SGHTA, CDR2 FQGTGA. The CDR3 totals 15 residues. Trimming pared 1 base from V and 2 bases from J, leaving 10 bases between. The CDR3 loop is CASSLSPSITDTQYF. The CDR3 region has the DNA TGTGCCAGCAGCTTAAGTCCATCCATCACAGATACGCAGTATTTT.

The rearrangement joins TRBV4-3 to TRBJ2-4; D perhaps matches TRBD2 (7 bases). The CDR3 sequence is 15 residues long. Germline CDR1 reads LGHNA; CDR2 reads YSLEER. Deletions cut 1 base from V and 3 bases from J, with 10 bases between. CDR3 in DNA: TGCGCCAGCAGCCAAGCCGGGGGGCACAAAAACATTCAGTACTTC. Its protein is CASSQAGGHKNIQYF.

Regarding this clonotype: This sequence is one base from a far larger clone and is likely a read error. The rearrangement links TRBV3-1 to TRBJ2-1; no clear D gene. CDR1 is LGHDT and CDR2 is YNNKEL in the germline V gene (reference sequence). The CDR3 has 15 residues. CDR3 protein: CTSSPSFRLSNEQFF. In DNA form, the CDR3 reads TGCACCAGCAGCCCCAGCTTCAGGCTGTCCAATGAGCAGTTCTTC.

This clonotype was counted ten times or more. The chain combines TRBV24-1 with TRBJ2-1, with 10 bases identical to TRBD1. This CDR3 region has 17 residues. Germline lookup yields CDR1 KGHDR and CDR2 SFDVKD. V was clipped by 1 base and J by 5 bases; unmatched bases: 7. The CDR3 protein is CATSDLRLGTGDNEQFF. The CDR3 coding sequence is TGTGCCACCAGTGATTTACGCCTTGGGACAGGGGACAATGAGCAGTTCTTC.

This clonotype was observed a handful of times. The J gene is TRBJ2-3, the V gene TRBV7-2; the D gene is possibly TRBD2 (7 bases). The CDR3 is 16 residues long. Germline CDR1 SGHTA, CDR2 FQGNSA. Trimming took 5 bases from V and 2 from J, leaving 17 bases between them. The CDR3 region has the DNA TGTGCCAGCAGCCCATTTAGGGGGGGGGCCACAGATACGCAGTATTTT. Protein sequence: CASSPFRGGATDTQYF.

This clonotype was found many times. V and J are TRBV5-6 and TRBJ2-3, with D maybe TRBD1 (6 bases). Germline loops: CDR1 SGHDT, CDR2 YYEEEE. V was trimmed by 0 bases and J by 2 bases, leaving 13 bases between them. The CDR3 sequence is 16 residues long. The CDR3 spells CASSLAVGAITDTQYF. CDR3 nucleotides: TGTGCCAGCAGCTTGGCTGTGGGGGCGATCACAGATACGCAGTATTTT.

Comment on this clonotype: The likely explanation is a read error, given a far larger clone one base away. The V gene is TRBV29-1, the J gene TRBJ2-7, with unresolved D. This CDR3 is built from 14 residues. Germline V gene sequence: CDR1 SQVTM, CDR2 ANQGSEA. The CDR3, as DNA: TGCAGTGCTCAGGATGTGGTTAGCCCCTACGAGCAGTACTTC. Protein sequence: CSAQDVVSPYEQYF.

This clonotype appeared many times. The rearrangement joins TRBV24-1 to TRBJ1-6; D may be TRBD1 (6 bases). The length of the CDR3 is 16 residues. Germline V gene sequence: CDR1 KGHDR, CDR2 SFDVKD. Trimming shortened V by 3 bases and J by 5 bases, and 13 bases separated the two germline ends. The CDR3 nucleotides read TGTGCCACCAGTGATGGCCGGGACACCAATAATTCACCCCTCCACTTT. It codes for CATSDGRDTNNSPLHF.

This clonotype came up many times. This chain joins TRBV2 and TRBJ1-6, with a tentative D call TRBD1 (5 bases). Germline CDR1 SNHLY, CDR2 FYNNEI. CDR3 length: 13 residues. Trimming removed 8 bases from V and 10 bases from J, with 15 bases in between. The CDR3 DNA is TGTGCCAGCTCGAGGTTGCAGGGCTCACCCCTCCACTTT. As protein: CASSRLQGSPLHF. Together with reference TRBV2 and TRBJ1-6, the CDR3 gives the full variable domain: EPEVTQTPSHQVTQMGQEVILRCVPISNHLYFYWYRQILGQKVEFLVSFYNNEISEKSEIFDDQFSVERPDGSNFTLKIRSTKLEDSAMYFCASSRLQGSPLHFGNGTRLTVT.

This clonotype was counted at least ten times. The genes are TRBV7-2 and TRBJ2-7; 10 bases agree with TRBD1. Germline assignment: CDR1 SGHTA and CDR2 FQGNSA. J lost 4 bases, V lost 6 bases, and 6 bases had no gene match. CDR3 size: 14 residues. The DNA for the CDR3 is TGTGCCAGCAGTCCCGGGACAGGGGTGTACGAGCAGTACTTC. Translating gives CASSPGTGVYEQYF. The complete variable domain, with remaining parts taken from reference TRBV7-2 and TRBJ2-7, reads GAGVSQSPSNKVTEKGKDVELRCDPISGHTALYWYRQSLGQGLEFLIYFQGNSAPDKSGLPSDRFSAERTGGSVSTLTIQRTQQEDSAVYLCASSPGTGVYEQYFGPGTRLTVT.

J is TRBJ2-7 and V is TRBV6-1; D unresolved. This CDR3 is built from 12 residues. V shed 8 bases and J shed 0 bases, with 8 bases lying between them. The germline V gene encodes CDR1 MNHNS and CDR2 SASEGT. The CDR3 sequence is CASLGNSYEQYF. As DNA, the CDR3 is TGTGCCAGCCTCGGCAACTCCTACGAGCAGTACTTC.

This clonotype was detected ten times or more. The chain has TRBV11-2 and TRBJ2-3, with D maybe TRBD2 (7 bases). Trimming shortened V by 5 bases and J by 1 base, and 13 bases separated the two germline ends. The V gene's germline CDR1 is SGHAT and CDR2 FQNNGV. The CDR3 consists of 15 residues. CDR3 loop: CASSPRGGGTDTQYF. The CDR3 DNA reads as TGTGCCAGCAGCCCGCGAGGGGGGGGCACAGATACGCAGTATTTT. The whole variable domain, remainder taken from reference TRBV11-2 and TRBJ2-3, is EAGVAQSPRYKIIEKRQSVAFWCNPISGHATLYWYQQILGQGPKLLIQFQNNGVVDDSQLPKDRFSAERLKGVDSTLKIQPAKLEDSAVYLCASSPRGGGTDTQYFGPGTRLTVL.

This clonotype was observed at least ten times. The rearrangement links TRBV3-1 to TRBJ2-7; no firm D call. Looked up from germline, CDR1 is LGHDT and CDR2 is YNNKEL (reference sequence). V gave up 1 base and J gave up 2 bases, with 6 bases separating them. This CDR3 spans 13 amino acids. The CDR3 bases are TGTGCCAGCAGCCAAGGCCAGGCCTACGAGCAGTACTTC. It codes for CASSQGQAYEQYF.

This clonotype has a count of ten or more. V and J are TRBV7-8 and TRBJ1-1; a possible D gene is TRBD1 (5 bases). This CDR3 comprises 13 residues. Germline V gives CDR1 SGHVS, CDR2 FQNEAQ. The V end lost 4 bases, the J end lost 7 bases, and 13 bases lay between the germline ends. The CDR3 nucleotides are TGTGCCAGCAGCTCACCAGGGAGGCTTGAAGCTTTCTTT. Its protein is CASSSPGRLEAFF. The full variable domain, completed using reference TRBV7-8 and TRBJ1-1, is GAGVSQSPRYKVAKRGQDVALRCDPISGHVSLFWYQQALGQGPEFLTYFQNEAQLDKSGLPSDRFFAERPEGSVSTLKIQRTQQEDSAVYLCASSSPGRLEAFFGQGTRLTVV.